What follows is one TCR beta chain and its context. Its target is not known. Germline CDR1 is DFQATT and CDR2 is SNEGSKA (reference sequence). This CDR3 has 12 residues. Trimming removed 5 bases at V and 9 bases at J, with 14 bases between. Prepared libraries of TCR beta cDNA carried unique molecular identifiers. From the PCR reads, TCRdb called clonotypes with MiXCR, one entry per CDR3 protein. The table has 600,000 to 700,000 distinct CDR3 sequences, 59% seen once. This record belongs to a study of post-analysis software for immune sequencing data. The overall study: Progressive-relapsing, secondary progressive and relapsing-remitting multiple sclerosis were among the disease courses included. Study-level results: When patients were compared with controls, a handful of TRBV segments were more frequent, TRBV5-6, TRBV5-1 and TRBV20-1 among them.

The chain joins TRBV20-1 to TRBJ2-1, with D unclear. The sequence derives from a girl aged 2-10 years with multiple sclerosis. Sequencing was done on a sample of blood. The CDR3 sequence: CSAASSVFEQFF. Written as DNA, the CDR3 is TGCAGTGCTGCCTCTAGTGTTTTTGAGCAGTTCTTC.